These 16 T cell receptor beta chains share one sample of origin, sequenced in a study of shared clonotypes between healthy human individuals (TCRdb year 2020). Receptor amplification or capture employed the immunoSEQ multiplex PCR assay. TCRdb took this table from immuneACCESS and kept in-frame rearrangements with V and J called. Such tables lack part of the clones; where checked against another copy, unresolved V genes explain under half of the gap, and the rest is unexplained. This sample is represented by 2 million to 2.5 million clones; just under 95% of them were singletons. Roughly 0.34% of the sample is taken by the ten largest. The material sequenced was naive CD4+ T cells from PBMCs. Read against the paper, the sample's cell subset or site label means: CD45RA+ positively selected. The receptors shown here come from a man between 18 and 35 years old in good health. Some clones in this sample may be carry-over from other donors' samples.

The chain has TRBV9 and TRBJ2-1, with TRBD2 matching over 13 bases. Looked up from germline, CDR1 is SGDLS and CDR2 is YYNGEE. This CDR3 is 16 amino acids long. V lost 4 bases and J lost 2; bases outside the gene matches: 3. The chain's CDR3 is CASSLGTSGTYNEQFF. The CDR3 coding sequence is TGTGCCAGCAGCCTCGGGACTAGCGGGACCTACAATGAGCAGTTCTTC.

About this clone itself: Other DNA sequences within the sample encode an identical CDR3. The chain has TRBV9 and TRBJ2-5; 10 bases are shared with TRBD2. CDR1 and CDR2 from the germline V gene are SGDLS and YYNGEE. This CDR3 has 14 residues. V shed 2 bases and J 4 bases; nucleotides not matched to a gene: 2. CDR3 residues: CASSVTSGSETQYF. CDR3 coding DNA: TGTGCCAGCAGCGTGACTAGCGGGTCAGAGACCCAGTACTTC. Full variable domain (missing parts from reference TRBV9 and TRBJ2-5): DSGVTQTPKHLITATGQRVTLRCSPRSGDLSVYWYQQSLDQGLQFLIQYYNGEERAKGNILERFSAQQFPDLHSELNLSSLELGDSALYFCASSVTSGSETQYFGPGTRLLVL.

V and J are TRBV7-8 and TRBJ1-2; a possible D gene is TRBD1 (5 bases). The CDR3 contains 14 residues. From germline, CDR1 is SGHVS and CDR2 FQNEAQ. V lost 6 bases and J 6 bases, leaving 17 bases between the germline ends. In DNA, the CDR3 is TGTGCCAGCAGTAACAAACCAGGGTACGATGGCTACACCTTC. Translating gives CASSNKPGYDGYTF.

Only one count was recorded for this clone. V and J are TRBV28 and TRBJ1-4; the D is unclear. The germline V gene encodes CDR1 MDHEN and CDR2 SYDVKM. This CDR3 contains 15 residues. V was cut by 1 base and J by 4 bases, with 10 bases left in between. In DNA form, the CDR3 reads TGTGCCAGCAGTTTATCGGGATCGGGTAATGAAAAACTGTTTTTT. Protein sequence: CASSLSGSGNEKLFF.

The rearrangement uses TRBV6-1 and TRBJ2-1, with unresolved D. V lost 5 bases, J lost 5 bases, and 10 bases lay in between. Germline CDR1 and CDR2: MNHNS and SASEGT. The CDR3 is 13 amino acids. CDR3 in amino acids: CASSKGPNNEQFF. DNA for the CDR3: TGTGCCAGCAGTAAAGGACCGAACAATGAGCAGTTCTTC.

The gene calls are TRBV14 and TRBJ2-2, with no clear D. V was pared by 2 bases and J by 5 bases, with 6 bases between. The CDR3 is 13 amino acids. In germline, CDR1 is SGHDN, CDR2 FVKESK. CDR3 sequence (DNA): TGTGCCAGCAGCCAACTCCTGACCGGGGAGCTGTTTTTT. Translation: CASSQLLTGELFF.

The rearrangement uses TRBV2 and TRBJ1-5, with no clear D. V shed 0 bases and J shed 0 bases, with 6 bases lying between them. Germline V CDR1 and CDR2: SNHLY, FYNNEI. CDR3 length: 15 amino acids. Written as DNA, the CDR3 is TGTGCCAGCAGTGAAGCTGGGGTTAGCAATCAGCCCCAGCATTTT. Its translation: CASSEAGVSNQPQHF.

The V call is TRBV14, the J call TRBJ2-7, with D tentatively TRBD1 (5 bases). Germline CDR1 reads SGHDN; CDR2 reads FVKESK. Trimming pared 3 bases from V and 1 base from J, leaving 13 bases between. This CDR3 comprises 15 residues. CDR3 residues: CASSQFRVPSYEQYF. The CDR3, as DNA: TGTGCCAGCAGCCAGTTCAGGGTCCCATCCTACGAGCAGTACTTC.

This chain joins TRBV6-6 and TRBJ2-1, with a tentative D call TRBD2 (5 bases). Trimming removed 6 bases from V and 3 bases from J, with 12 bases in between. Germline V CDR1 and CDR2: MNHNY, SVGAGI (reference sequence). This CDR3 is 14 amino acids long. CDR3 DNA sequence: TGTGCCAGCAGCGCTAGCCCACGCTACAATGAGCAGTTCTTC. Translating it yields CASSASPRYNEQFF.

About this clone itself: In the same sample, other DNA sequences code for this CDR3. The J gene is TRBJ1-1, the V gene TRBV18, with D uncertain. Germline CDR1 reads KGHSH; CDR2 reads LQKENI. The CDR3 loop spans 13 amino acids. The V end lost 2 bases, the J end lost 2 bases, and 6 bases lay between the germline ends. For the CDR3, the DNA is TGTGCCAGCTCACCAAACGGAAACACTGAAGCTTTCTTT. Translation gives CASSPNGNTEAFF.

The table lists this clone with a count of one. The chain links TRBV7-2 to TRBJ2-7; D is unresolved. The CDR3 length is 13 residues. CDR1 and CDR2 (germline): SGHTA, FQGNSA. With 4 bases removed from V and 6 bases from J, the gap between germline ends came to 13 bases. The CDR3 spells CASSSRLSFEQYF. The CDR3 nucleotides read TGTGCCAGCAGCTCCCGCTTGAGTTTCGAGCAGTACTTC.

CDR3 DNA sequence: TGTGCCAGCAGCGCGCTGCTAGCGGATACGCAGTATTTT. It is translated as CASSALLADTQYF. This chain links TRBV7-3 with TRBJ2-3; D may be TRBD2 (6 bases). The V gene's germline CDR1 is SGHTA and CDR2 FQGTGA. The CDR3 covers 13 residues. Trimming left V 5 bases short and J 6 bases short, with 12 bases between.

The V and J genes are TRBV5-4 and TRBJ2-7; 7 positions agree with TRBD2. CDR1 and CDR2 (germline): SGHNT, YYREEE (reference sequence). This CDR3 has 14 amino acids. V shed 3 bases, J shed 8 bases, and the junction held 11 bases outside the gene matches. The CDR3, as DNA: TGTGCCAGCAGCTCGCCGGCGGGAGTCGGAAAGCAGTACTTC. This gives the protein CASSSPAGVGKQYF.

The chain has TRBV5-6 and TRBJ1-4; D is perhaps TRBD1 (5 bases). This CDR3 contains 14 residues. Germline-derived CDR1 and CDR2 are SGHDT and YYEEEE. The germline V and J ends were trimmed by 4 bases and 6 bases, with 13 bases remaining between them. CDR3 DNA: TGTGCCAGCAGCCTATCACGGGGGGATGAAAAACTGTTTTTT. Protein sequence: CASSLSRGDEKLFF.

As DNA, the CDR3 is TGTGCCAGCAGTTTACCCCTTATGACAGGGATAAACATTCAGTACTTC. Residues: CASSLPLMTGINIQYF. The chain uses TRBV6-6 and TRBJ2-4; 7 positions match TRBD1. This CDR3 region has 16 residues. Germline V gene lookup returns CDR1 MNHNY and CDR2 SVGAGI (reference sequence). Trimming at V came to 4 bases and at J to 6 bases, leaving 12 bases not matched to a gene.

V gene TRBV5-8 combines with J gene TRBJ1-2; tentative D call: TRBD1 (6 bases). Looked up from germline, CDR1 is SGHTS and CDR2 is YDEGEE. V shed 0 bases and J shed 3 bases, with 15 bases lying between them. CDR3 length equals 16 residues. CDR3 DNA: TGTGCCAGCAGCTTGGCGGGGTACAGGGTTCACTATGGCTACACCTTC. This encodes CASSLAGYRVHYGYTF.